This T cell receptor beta chain was sequenced for a study of control samples from healthy donors and cancer patients. Germline loops: CDR1 LNHNV, CDR2 YYDKDF (reference sequence). This CDR3 spans 13 amino acids. Trimming stripped 4 bases from V and 6 bases from J, with 13 bases between. TCRdb keeps only in-frame clones here, not all; method: immunoSEQ multiplex PCR. The top ten hold over 1.5% of the sample, which has 150,000 to 200,000 clones, around 88% seen once. This receptor was taken from a young man in good health. The chain links TRBV15 to TRBJ2-7, with D possibly being TRBD1 (5 bases). Sequencing was done on a sample of blood. In nucleotides, the CDR3 is TGTGCCACCAGCAACGACAGATTTAGCGAGCAGTACTTC. Its protein is CATSNDRFSEQYF.